The sequence of this TCR beta chain was determined in a study of regulatory T cells in long-lasting Graves disease. This sample's time point: newly diagnosed GD, antithyroid drugs for less than 3 months. Extracted RNA from PBMCs served as the source of the TCR library. Libraries of TCR beta came from iRepertoire HTBI primers plus Arm-PCR of CDR3 regions. TCRdb re-derived calls from the multiplex PCR reads in MiXCR, one entry per CDR3 protein. The table records approximately 490,000 distinct CDR3 sequences, 15% to 20% of them present only once. The sample was also linked to a second study, of T cells in Graves' hyperthyroidism and ophthalmopathy. That report notes: Diagnosis of hyperthyroidism was new in patients aged 18 to 65, and its duration was under 2 months. Also found in blood were most expanded thyroid clonotypes above 0.001.

The sequence derives from a man aged 40-50 years with Graves disease. The sequencing here drew on peripheral blood mononuclear cells (PBMCs), taken at new diagnosis, from a patient treated with antithyroid drugs.

The CDR3 sequence: CASRDESGASTEAFF. The CDR3 DNA sequence: TGTGCCAGCAGGGACGAGTCAGGGGCAAGCACTGAAGCTTTCTTT. This chain uses TRBV2 with TRBJ1-1, with TRBD1 as a possible D gene (6 bases). The CDR3 length is 15 residues. The V gene lost 6 bases and the J gene lost 4 bases, with 18 bases spanning the gap. Germline CDR1 reads SNHLY; CDR2 reads FYNNEI.